A selection of T cell receptor beta chains follows, all from one sample in a study of identical twins. TCRdb recomputed calls from the 5' RACE reads with MiXCR, one row per CDR3 protein. The sample comprises 500,000 to 550,000 distinct CDR3 sequences, 20% to 25% of which are singletons, and 0.48% rests with the top ten. These data also featured in a second study, about yellow fever vaccine responses in identical twins.

Sequencing was performed on CD4+ T cells sorted from blood. These receptors came from a woman under 30 in good health. CDR3s leave out the opening cysteine and the closing phenylalanine or tryptophan.

TRBV4-1	TRBJ1-2	ASSFDFAGLPRNGYT
TRBV11-2	TRBJ1-2	ASSRTRDGYT
TRBV15	TRBJ2-7	ATSRDPSGYEQY
TRBV7-6	TRBJ2-7	ASSRMGLAGAVQY
TRBV5-1	TRBJ1-1	ASKGVADTEAF
TRBV7-9	TRBJ1-1	ASSLGGPYNTEAF
TRBV2	TRBJ2-7	ASTGGSGVSSYEQY
TRBV11-2	TRBJ2-5	ASSLVQGVETQY
TRBV5-1	TRBJ2-3	ASSPGEGGTQY
TRBV12-3/TRBV12-4	TRBJ1-6	ASSYQPNLTLH
TRBV29-1	TRBJ2-3	SVERGSANTDTQY
TRBV20-1	TRBJ2-7	SARETWDLHEQY
TRBV5-1	TRBJ2-5	ASSQGSLLGETQY
TRBV24-1	TRBJ2-1	ATSGTSGGTGNEQF
TRBV6-2/TRBV6-3	TRBJ2-1	ASSYSTGQSSYNEQF
TRBV3-1	TRBJ1-1	ASSRQGGDTEAF
TRBV5-1	TRBJ1-2	ASSFGQGDGYT
TRBV18	TRBJ1-4	ASSLVGYEKLF
TRBV7-8	TRBJ2-5	ASSLRGTVETQY
TRBV12-3/TRBV12-4	TRBJ2-1	ASRLRDQANNEQF
TRBV3-1	TRBJ2-1	TCSKPGLARGRSGEQF
TRBV19	TRBJ2-7	ARPREAYEQY
TRBV20-1	TRBJ1-2	SASQGYGYT
TRBV2	TRBJ2-1	ASSGEGLAGGNEQF
TRBV2	TRBJ2-2	ASSRTGFGTGELF
TRBV5-1	TRBJ2-3	ASSLNLLESADTQY
TRBV5-1	TRBJ2-3	ASSLVNSPTDTQY
TRBV20-1	TRBJ2-1	SASTEQQF
TRBV7-9	TRBJ2-3	ASSLATEEA
TRBV7-7	TRBJ2-1	ASSLEGGGHEQF
TRBV11-2	TRBJ2-7	ASSFLNLAGAAYEQY
TRBV9	TRBJ2-1	ASSAAGAFFNEQF
TRBV4-1	TRBJ2-2	ASSQVPVSWELF
TRBV12-3/TRBV12-4	TRBJ2-1	ASSLQGVNYNEQF
TRBV6-5	TRBJ2-1	ASSFQGMVRNEQF
TRBV10-3	TRBJ1-1	AISDGQGGTEAF
TRBV7-6	TRBJ1-4	ASSLGAGLEKLF
TRBV5-1	TRBJ2-5	ASSLAVGLETQY
TRBV20-1	TRBJ1-6	SARPRGGPSGSPLH
TRBV7-8	TRBJ2-2	ASSFGGLGELF
TRBV15	TRBJ2-1	STSGLLAGGNEQF
TRBV6-5	TRBJ2-3	ASRLGTPSTDTQY
TRBV10-3	TRBJ1-1	AIREGQTNTEAF
TRBV7-3	TRBJ2-5	ASSINGRAVGETQY
TRBV18	TRBJ2-6	ASSPEPGPYNVLT
TRBV12-3/TRBV12-4	TRBJ1-1	ASEITGRPEAF
TRBV11-1	TRBJ2-1	ASSYTSGSAYEQF
TRBV20-1	TRBJ1-3	SAPSTGLSGNTIY
TRBV27	TRBJ2-2	ASSSQGGSYTGELF
TRBV7-8	TRBJ2-5	ASSLGLALQETQY
TRBV28	TRBJ2-7	ASSSGGRIEQY
TRBV6-1	TRBJ2-1	ASSPGDSSYNEQF
TRBV7-9	TRBJ2-2	ASSEGAANTGELF
TRBV5-1	TRBJ1-1	ASSLGTTRGNTEAF
TRBV6-5	TRBJ2-1	ASSLERRNEQF
TRBV7-1	TRBJ2-7	ASSSNILEVAPRTGNNEQY
TRBV5-1	TRBJ2-2	ASSFLGGANTGELF
TRBV7-9	TRBJ2-3	ASSYLGIATGGDTQY